These 2 T cell receptor beta chains came from one sample sequenced in a study of blood T cell repertoires in COVID-19. TCRdb's copy holds only in-frame clones and misses some; the assay was immunoSEQ multiplex PCR. The table shows roughly 52,000 clones, with around 90% occurring only once. The sequenced sample consisted of peripheral blood. The receptors come from a human donor in a cohort sampled during active COVID-19.

CDR3 amino acids: CASSIGQGRAEAFF. In DNA, the CDR3 is TGTGCCAGCAGTATTGGACAGGGGAGGGCTGAAGCTTTCTTT. This chain joins TRBV5-6 and TRBJ1-1, with TRBD1 matching 9 bases. The CDR3 loop spans 14 amino acids. With 5 bases clipped from V and 6 bases from J, the junction kept 8 bases outside the gene matches. Per the germline V gene, CDR1 is SGHDT and CDR2 is YYEEEE.

V is TRBV29-1 and J is TRBJ2-3, with a weak D call TRBD2 (6 bases). CDR1 SQVTM and CDR2 ANQGSEA come from the germline V gene. V shed 6 bases and J shed 0 bases, with 13 bases lying between them. The CDR3 sequence is 14 residues long. The CDR3 sequence is CSVQSGGSTDTQYF. The CDR3 region has the DNA TGCAGCGTGCAATCTGGGGGGAGCACAGATACGCAGTATTTT.